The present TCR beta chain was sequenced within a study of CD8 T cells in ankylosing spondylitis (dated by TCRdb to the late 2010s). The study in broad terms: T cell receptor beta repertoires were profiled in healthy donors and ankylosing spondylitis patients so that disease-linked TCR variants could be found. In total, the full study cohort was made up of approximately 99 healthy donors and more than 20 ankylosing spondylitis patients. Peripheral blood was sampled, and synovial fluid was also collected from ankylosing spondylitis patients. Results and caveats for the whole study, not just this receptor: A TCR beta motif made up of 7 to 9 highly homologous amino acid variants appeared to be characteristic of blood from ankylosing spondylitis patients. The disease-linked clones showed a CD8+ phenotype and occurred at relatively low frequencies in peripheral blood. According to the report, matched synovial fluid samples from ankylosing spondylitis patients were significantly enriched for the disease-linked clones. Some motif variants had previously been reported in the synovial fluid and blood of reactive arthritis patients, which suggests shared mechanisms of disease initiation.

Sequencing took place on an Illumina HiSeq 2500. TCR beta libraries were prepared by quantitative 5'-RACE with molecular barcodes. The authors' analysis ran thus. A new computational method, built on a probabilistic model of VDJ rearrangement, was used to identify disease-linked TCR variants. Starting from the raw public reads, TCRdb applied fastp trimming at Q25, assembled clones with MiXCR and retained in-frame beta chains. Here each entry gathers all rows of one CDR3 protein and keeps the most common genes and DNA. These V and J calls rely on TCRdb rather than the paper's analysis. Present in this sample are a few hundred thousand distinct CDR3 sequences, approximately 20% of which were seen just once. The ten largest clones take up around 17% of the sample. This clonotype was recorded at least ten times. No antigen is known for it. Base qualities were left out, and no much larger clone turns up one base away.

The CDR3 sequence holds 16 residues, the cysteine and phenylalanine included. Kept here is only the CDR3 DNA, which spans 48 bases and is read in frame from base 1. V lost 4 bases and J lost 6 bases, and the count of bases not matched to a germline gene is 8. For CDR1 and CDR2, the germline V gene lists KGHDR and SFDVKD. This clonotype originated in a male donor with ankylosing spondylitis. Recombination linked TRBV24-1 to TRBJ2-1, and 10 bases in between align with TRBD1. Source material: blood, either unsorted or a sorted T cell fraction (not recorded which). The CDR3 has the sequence CATSDPTGGPLNEQFF. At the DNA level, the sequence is TGTGCCACCAGTGACCCGACAGGGGGCCCCCTCAATGAGCAGTTCTTC.